This is a list of T cell receptor beta chains from one sample in a study of blood T cell repertoires in COVID-19. Using immunoSEQ multiplex PCR, the repertoire was profiled, and TCRdb retains in-frame clones only, with some absent. The sample holds 150,000 to 200,000 clones, 88% seen once. Sequenced: peripheral blood. Receptors were obtained from a man aged 65 to 79 with active or convalescent COVID-19. Each CDR3 is given with its conserved first and last residue. Fields, in order: J gene, clone size, V gene, D gene, CDR3 DNA, CDR3 protein. A D gene is named only where the DNA matches it firmly. The listing skips clone size in some rows; elsewhere it reads once, few, many or a size class.

>TRBJ2-7|-|TRBV5-1|-
TGCGCCAGCAGCTTATTGGGGCAGCCCTACGAGCAGTACTTC
CASSLLGQPYEQYF
>TRBJ2-1|-|TRBV19|TRBD2
TGTGCCAGTATTTCGGGAGGGCCTCTCAATGAGCAGTTCTTC
CASISGGPLNEQFF
>TRBJ2-4|-|TRBV18|-
TGTGCCAGCTCACCACTTAGTGCGTTCGCAGGGGCCAAAAACATTCAGTACTTC
CASSPLSAFAGAKNIQYF
>TRBJ1-3|few|TRBV5-1|-
TGCGCCAGCAGCTTGGATGGCAGCTCTGGAAACACCATATATTTT
CASSLDGSSGNTIYF
>TRBJ2-4|-|TRBV7-8|-
TGTGCCAGCAGCTTTGCGGGCTTAGCCAAAAACATTCAGTACTTC
CASSFAGLAKNIQYF
>TRBJ2-5|-|TRBV4-3|TRBD1
TGCGCCAGCAGCCAAGAAGGGGCCGGGACAGGGGATGAAGAGACCCAGTACTTC
CASSQEGAGTGDEETQYF
>TRBJ2-5|-|TRBV29-1|-
TGCAGCGTTGATCAGGGGCCAGAGACCCAGTACTTC
CSVDQGPETQYF
>TRBJ1-1|-|TRBV29-1|TRBD1
TGCAGCGTGGGACAGCTGAACACTGAAGCTTTCTTT
CSVGQLNTEAFF
>TRBJ2-3|-|TRBV18|-
TGTGCCAGCTCACGGGACAAGAGCACAGATACGCAGTATTTT
CASSRDKSTDTQYF
>TRBJ2-2|-|TRBV6-1|-
TGTGCCAGCAGTGATCAGGGTTGGAGCACCGGGGAGCTGTTTTTT
CASSDQGWSTGELFF
>TRBJ2-3|-|TRBV29-1|-
TGCAGCGTAAGCAGGGTGTCCTTCACAGATACGCAGTATTTT
CSVSRVSFTDTQYF
>TRBJ1-5|-|TRBV6-6|-
TGTGCCAGCTTTCATGCTACGGGTCTGGGCAATCAGCCCCAGCATTTT
CASFHATGLGNQPQHF
>TRBJ2-3|-|TRBV28|-
TGTGCCAGCGGGAGTGGCACAGATACGCAGTATTTT
CASGSGTDTQYF
>TRBJ2-3|-|TRBV10-3|-
TGTGCCACTAAGAGCACAGATACGCAGTATTTT
CATKSTDTQYF
>TRBJ2-5|-|TRBV24-1|-
TGTGCCACCAGTGATAGCAGGGGAAGGACCCAGTACTTC
CATSDSRGRTQYF
>TRBJ2-4|-|TRBV12-5|TRBD1
TGTGCTAGTGGACCTGGGACAGGGGGCCGCAACATTCAGTACTTC
CASGPGTGGRNIQYF
>TRBJ2-1|-|TRBV6-5|-
TGTGCCAGCAGTTACTCTGGTGGTCTAGCCAATGAGCAGTTCTTC
CASSYSGGLANEQFF
>TRBJ2-2|once|TRBV28|-
TGTGCCAGCAGTCCTAACCCTCGGACTGCTGCGCACCGGGAGCTGTTTTTT
CASSPNPRTAAHRELFF
>TRBJ2-5|-|TRBV19|-
TGTGCCAGTAGTAGGTCGGGTCCCCGGGAGACCCAGTACTTC
CASSRSGPRETQYF
>TRBJ2-7|-|TRBV28|TRBD2
TGTGCCAGCAGCCAATCCGGGACTAGCGGGAGACTCTCCTACGAGCAGTACTTC
CASSQSGTSGRLSYEQYF
>TRBJ2-1|-|TRBV27|TRBD2
TGTGCCAGCAGCCTGGGACTAGCGGGGAATAATGAGCAGTTCTTC
CASSLGLAGNNEQFF
>TRBJ1-1|-|TRBV5-1|-
TGCGCCAGCGAAAGGGGAGGGGGCACTGAAGCTTTCTTT
CASERGGGTEAFF